The T cell receptor (beta chain) described here comes from a study of blood T cell repertoires in COVID-19. Assay used: immunoSEQ multiplex PCR; TCRdb lists only in-frame clones, some missing. Of around 170,000 clones detected, about 86% appear once; the ten largest clones hold around 14%. Trimming stripped 6 bases from V and 2 bases from J, with 8 bases between. This CDR3 spans 13 amino acids. The sequence came from a man younger than 45 with active or convalescent COVID-19. The V gene is TRBV12-3 or TRBV12-4, the J gene TRBJ1-3, with a tentative D call TRBD1 (6 bases). The material sequenced was peripheral blood. The CDR3, as DNA: TGTGCCAGCAGCTACAGGGCTGGAAACACCATATATTTT. Translated: CASSYRAGNTIYF.